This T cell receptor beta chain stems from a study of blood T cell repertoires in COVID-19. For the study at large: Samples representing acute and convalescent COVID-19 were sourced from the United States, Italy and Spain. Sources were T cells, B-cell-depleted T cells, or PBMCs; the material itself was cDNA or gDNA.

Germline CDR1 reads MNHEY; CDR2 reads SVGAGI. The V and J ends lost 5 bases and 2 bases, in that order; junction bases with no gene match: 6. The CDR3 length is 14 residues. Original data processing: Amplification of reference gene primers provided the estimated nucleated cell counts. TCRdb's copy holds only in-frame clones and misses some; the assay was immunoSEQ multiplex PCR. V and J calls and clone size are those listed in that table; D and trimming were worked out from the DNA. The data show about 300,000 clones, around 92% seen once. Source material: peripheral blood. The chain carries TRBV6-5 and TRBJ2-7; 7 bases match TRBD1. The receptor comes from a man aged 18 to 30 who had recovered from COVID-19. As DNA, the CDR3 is TGTGCCAGCAGTCCCCGACAGGGAACCTACGAGCAGTACTTC. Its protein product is CASSPRQGTYEQYF.